One and the same sample provided the 20 T cell receptor beta chains below, sequenced in a study of response to subunit inactivated influenza vaccine. Via MiXCR, TCRdb re-called the RT-PCR reads, giving one row per CDR3 protein. The profile covers approximately 200,000 distinct CDR3 sequences, with about 15% appearing a single time and roughly 25% taken by the ten largest. The sample in question was CD8+ T cells sorted from PBMCs, obtained around 5 days after vaccination. The receptors were gathered from a man aged 50-60 years who received an inactivated influenza vaccine.

In its sample, this clonotype was seen many times. This chain connects TRBV5-1 to TRBJ2-7; 12 positions agree with TRBD2. CDR1 is SGHRS and CDR2 is YFSETQ in the germline V gene. V lost 6 bases, J lost 5 bases, and 18 bases stayed unmatched. The CDR3 is 18 residues long. Written as DNA, the CDR3 is TGCGCCAGCATCGAAAACAAACTAGCGGGAGGAGACGCCCACGAGCAGTACTTC. This translates into CASIENKLAGGDAHEQYF.

This clonotype was detected many times. The chain uses TRBV5-1 and TRBJ2-7; D gene unclear. Trimming removed 1 base from V and 2 bases from J, with 7 bases in between. The CDR3 runs to 13 residues. Germline-derived CDR1 and CDR2 are SGHRS and YFSETQ. CDR3: CASSLRGTYEQYF. In nucleotides, the CDR3 is TGCGCCAGCAGCTTGCGTGGAACCTACGAGCAGTACTTC.

This chain connects TRBV28 to TRBJ2-5; TRBD2 matches 9 bases. J lost 4 bases, V lost 7 bases, and 10 bases had no gene match. Germline V gene sequence: CDR1 MDHEN, CDR2 SYDVKM. The CDR3 consists of 15 residues. The DNA for the CDR3 is TGTGCCAGCAACAAGGGGCTAGCGGGGCGAGAGACCCAGTACTTC. Its translation: CASNKGLAGRETQYF.

In this sample, this clonotype turned up a few times. The J gene is TRBJ2-1, the V gene TRBV6-2 or TRBV6-3, with D possibly being TRBD1 (6 bases). V was cut by 5 bases and J by 5 bases, with 10 bases left in between. Germline lookup yields CDR1 MNHEY and CDR2 SVGEGT. This CDR3 region has 13 residues. The CDR3 loop is CASSVHRDNEQFF. CDR3 nucleotides: TGTGCCAGCAGTGTTCACAGGGACAATGAGCAGTTCTTC.

This clonotype was observed a handful of times. V and J are TRBV5-1 and TRBJ2-1; TRBD2 agrees at 7 bases. The CDR3 spans 15 residues. Germline V gene data show CDR1 as SGHRS and CDR2 as YFSETQ. J gave up 3 bases and V 3 bases, and 6 bases lay outside the gene matches. This chain's CDR3 is CASSSWEGRYNEQFF. Written as DNA, the CDR3 is TGCGCCAGCAGCTCGTGGGAGGGCCGCTACAATGAGCAGTTCTTC.

This clonotype was seen only a few times. The chain recombines TRBV11-2 with TRBJ2-7; 7 bases map to TRBD1. V shed 6 bases and J 1 base; nucleotides not matched to a gene: 6. Germline CDR1 SGHAT, CDR2 FQNNGV. CDR3 size: 14 residues. In nucleotides, the CDR3 is TGTGCCAGCAGGGACAGGAAGAATTCCTACGAGCAGTACTTC. Protein product: CASRDRKNSYEQYF.

V is TRBV29-1 and J is TRBJ2-7; 8 bases align to TRBD1. The CDR3 totals 14 residues. After removal of 4 bases from V and 4 bases from J, the junction contained 9 bases not matched to a gene. Germline V gene data show CDR1 as SQVTM and CDR2 as ANQGSEA. The CDR3 reads CSVATGTGIYEQYF. The CDR3, as DNA: TGCAGCGTTGCAACCGGGACAGGAATATACGAGCAGTACTTC.

The table lists this clonotype with a few counts. The chain links TRBV20-1 to TRBJ1-6; 7 bases fit TRBD1. This CDR3 is 15 amino acids long. V lost 0 bases, J lost 8 bases, and 7 bases stayed unmatched. Looked up from germline, CDR1 is DFQATT and CDR2 is SNEGSKA (reference sequence). In DNA form, the CDR3 reads TGCAGTGCTAGAGATCGGGCAGGGGGGTATTCACCCCTCCACTTT. Translation: CSARDRAGGYSPLHF.

This clonotype has ten or more counts. The rearrangement uses TRBV12-3 or TRBV12-4 and TRBJ2-7, with 9 bases that match TRBD2. The CDR3 totals 17 residues. J gave up 3 bases and V 3 bases, and 12 bases lay outside the gene matches. For the CDR3, the DNA is TGTGCCAGCAGTTTTCGGCTAGCGGGGCCAAGAAACTACGAGCAGTACTTC. Translation gives CASSFRLAGPRNYEQYF.

A few counts support this clonotype. The chain is built from TRBV7-6 and TRBJ2-5, with D unresolved. The CDR3 runs 13 residues. Germline values: CDR1 SGHVS, CDR2 FNYEAQ. Trimming took 1 base from V and 0 from J, leaving 3 bases between them. The CDR3 loop is CASSLGYQETQYF. The CDR3, as DNA: TGTGCCAGCAGCTTAGGGTACCAAGAGACCCAGTACTTC.

J is TRBJ2-2 and V is TRBV20-1; 7 bases are shared with TRBD2. Trimming removed 3 bases from V and 1 base from J; junction bases left unmatched: 11. CDR1 is DFQATT and CDR2 is SNEGSKA in the germline V gene (reference sequence). The CDR3 covers 17 residues. CDR3 nucleotides: TGCAGTGCTAGGCCTTGGGGAGGGGTGGAGAACACCGGGGAGCTGTTTTTT. It is translated as CSARPWGGVENTGELFF.

The chain couples TRBV5-1 to TRBJ2-7; D is ambiguous. V was shortened by 0 bases and J by 1 base, with 8 bases between the two germline ends. The length of the CDR3 is 14 residues. Germline V gene lookup returns CDR1 SGHRS and CDR2 YFSETQ. In DNA form, the CDR3 reads TGCGCCAGCAGCTTGGAACAGAGTTCCTACGAGCAGTACTTC. Protein: CASSLEQSSYEQYF.

Only a few counts were recorded for this clonotype. The J gene is TRBJ2-3, the V gene TRBV4-2; the match to TRBD2 covers 11 bases. The V gene end was trimmed by 4 bases and the J gene end by 2 bases; junction bases not matched to a gene: 5. Germline V CDR1 and CDR2: LGHNA, YNFKEQ. This CDR3 is 16 amino acids long. The CDR3 here is CASSRGLAGYTDTQYF. In nucleotides, the CDR3 is TGTGCCAGCAGCCGCGGACTAGCGGGCTACACAGATACGCAGTATTTT.

This sequence joins TRBV29-1 and TRBJ2-7; possible D gene TRBD2, 6 bases. CDR1 and CDR2 from the germline V gene are SQVTM and ANQGSEA. The CDR3 spans 13 residues. With 7 bases removed from V and 4 bases from J, the gap between germline ends came to 17 bases. CDR3 amino acids: CSAVADPRYEQYF. CDR3 DNA sequence: TGCAGCGCAGTAGCGGATCCCCGATACGAGCAGTACTTC.

V gene TRBV4-1 combines with J gene TRBJ2-7; the D is unclear. Germline assignment: CDR1 MGHRA and CDR2 YSYEKL. Trimming removed 0 bases at V and 5 bases at J, with 14 bases between. The CDR3 extends over 15 amino acids. The CDR3 nucleotides read TGCGCCAGCAGCCAAGAGTCGTGGGGTGGGGACGAGCAGTACTTC. Amino acids: CASSQESWGGDEQYF.

The V call is TRBV3-1, the J call TRBJ2-7, with 7 bases aligning to TRBD1. There are 15 residues in the CDR3. The germline gives CDR1 LGHDT, CDR2 YNNKEL (reference sequence). The trim removed 3 bases at V and 4 bases at J, leaving 9 bases unmatched. The CDR3 is CASSQPSDRAYEQYF. The DNA for the CDR3 is TGTGCCAGCAGCCAGCCGAGTGACAGGGCTTACGAGCAGTACTTC.

This chain joins TRBV27 and TRBJ2-3; 10 bases match TRBD2. Germline CDR1 reads MNHEY; CDR2 reads SMNVEV (reference sequence). The CDR3 sequence is 16 residues long. Unmatched junction bases numbered 13, after V lost 3 bases and J lost 10 bases. CDR3: CASSFLGLAGGGAQYF. CDR3 sequence (DNA): TGTGCCAGCAGTTTCCTCGGTTTAGCGGGAGGTGGGGCGCAGTATTTT.

Only a few counts were recorded for this clonotype. V is TRBV5-1 and J is TRBJ2-7; TRBD1 might be the D (6 bases). The length of the CDR3 is 14 residues. Germline V gives CDR1 SGHRS, CDR2 YFSETQ. V was cut by 3 bases and J by 3 bases, with 13 bases left in between. The CDR3 protein is CASSSDSPDYEQYF. The CDR3 bases are TGCGCCAGCAGCTCGGACAGCCCAGACTACGAGCAGTACTTC. The whole variable domain, remainder taken from reference TRBV5-1 and TRBJ2-7, is KAGVTQTPRYLIKTRGQQVTLSCSPISGHRSVSWYQQTPGQGLQFLFEYFSETQRNKGNFPGRFSGRQFSNSRSEMNVSTLELGDSALYLCASSSDSPDYEQYFGPGTRLTVT.

This clonotype was counted between two and nine times. J is TRBJ1-5 and V is TRBV2; 7 nucleotides agree with TRBD1. With V trimmed by 3 bases and J by 4 bases, 3 bases remained unmatched. Per the germline V gene, CDR1 is SNHLY and CDR2 is FYNNEI. This CDR3 is built from 14 residues. The CDR3 sequence: CASSEVRGNQPQHF. The CDR3 nucleotides are TGTGCCAGCAGTGAGGTCAGGGGGAATCAGCCCCAGCATTTT.

At least ten counts were recorded for this clonotype. V is TRBV29-1 and J is TRBJ2-1; 10 nucleotides align to TRBD2. The CDR3 consists of 16 residues. J was trimmed by 3 bases and V by 7 bases; bases with no gene match: 12. The germline V gene has CDR1 SQVTM and CDR2 ANQGSEA. This CDR3 reads CSGATLAGYLYNEQFF. The DNA for the CDR3 is TGCAGCGGCGCAACACTAGCGGGGTACCTCTACAATGAGCAGTTCTTC.